This T cell receptor (beta chain) was sequenced for a study of blood T cell repertoires in COVID-19. Looking at the study overall: Donors in the United States, Italy and Spain gave samples during acute or convalescent COVID-19.

The CDR3 loop spans 11 amino acids. Germline values: CDR1 MDHEN, CDR2 SYDVKM. Trimming removed 3 bases at V and 8 bases at J, with 7 bases between. Repertoires were generated with immunoSEQ multiplex PCR, while TCRdb's copy carries only in-frame clones and drops some. This sample has more than 150,000 clones, with about 87% found just once. The clonotype comes from a man aged 35 to 55 with active or convalescent COVID-19. Sequencing input: peripheral blood. The chain carries TRBV28 and TRBJ1-2; D call uncertain. DNA of the CDR3: TGTGCCAGCAGTTTCTGGGAGGGCTACACCTTC. This codes for CASSFWEGYTF.